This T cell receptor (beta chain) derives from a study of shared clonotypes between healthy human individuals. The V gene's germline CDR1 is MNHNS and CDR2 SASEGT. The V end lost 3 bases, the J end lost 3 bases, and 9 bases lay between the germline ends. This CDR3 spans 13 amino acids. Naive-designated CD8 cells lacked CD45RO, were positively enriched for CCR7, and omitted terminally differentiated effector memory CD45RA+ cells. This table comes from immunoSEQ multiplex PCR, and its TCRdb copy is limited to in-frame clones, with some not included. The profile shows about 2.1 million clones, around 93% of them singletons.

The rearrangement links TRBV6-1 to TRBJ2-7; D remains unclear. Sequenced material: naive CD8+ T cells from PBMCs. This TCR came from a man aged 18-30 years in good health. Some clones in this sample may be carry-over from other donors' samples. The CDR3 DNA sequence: TGTGCCAGCAGTGAGACTGGGATCTACGAGCAGTACTTC. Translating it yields CASSETGIYEQYF.